The next 16 T cell receptor beta chains were all read from a single sample in a study of cytomegalovirus exposure and HLA in healthy donors (dated by TCRdb to about 2017). The library was obtained by the immunoSEQ multiplex PCR assay. The multiplex PCR relied on a mix of 60 forward primers for TCR Vbeta segments and 13 reverse primers for TCR Jbeta segments. Sourced from immuneACCESS, this table was stored by TCRdb with only in-frame sequences that have V and J called. A share of the clones is absent; for the studies checked, an unresolved V gene accounts for under half, and the remainder has no known explanation. This sample has about 130,000 clones in its table, and about 70% of those were observed once. The top ten clones comprise around 3% of the sample. The sequencing input was PBMCs. The receptor set was obtained from a man in his forties in good health and CMV-seronegative.

The chain has TRBV25-1 and TRBJ2-6; a possible D gene is TRBD2 (6 bases). CDR3 length equals 15 residues. V was shortened by 6 bases and J by 5 bases, with 14 bases between the two germline ends. Per the germline V gene, CDR1 is MGHDK and CDR2 is SYGVNS. This chain's CDR3 is CASRVTSSWANVLTF. The CDR3 region has the DNA TGTGCCAGCAGAGTCACTAGCTCCTGGGCCAACGTCCTGACTTTC.

The V call is TRBV2, the J call TRBJ1-2, with 9 positions matching TRBD1. This CDR3 contains 13 residues. The V and J ends lost 3 bases and 4 bases, in that order; junction bases with no gene match: 0. The V gene's germline CDR1 is SNHLY and CDR2 FYNNEI. The CDR3: CASSEGQGYGYTF. The CDR3 bases are TGTGCCAGCAGTGAGGGACAGGGCTATGGCTACACCTTC.

The chain joins TRBV2 to TRBJ2-2, with 9 bases aligning to TRBD1. Trimming at V came to 5 bases and at J to 4 bases, leaving 5 bases not matched to a gene. Germline loops: CDR1 SNHLY, CDR2 FYNNEI. CDR3 length equals 15 residues. CDR3 DNA sequence: TGTGCCAGCAGTCGGGACAGGGTAGTCACCGGGGAGCTGTTTTTT. Translated, it gives CASSRDRVVTGELFF.

The chain recombines TRBV12-5 with TRBJ2-1; D perhaps matches TRBD2 (6 bases). The ends were cut back, 7 bases at V and 12 bases at J, with 13 bases in the middle. The CDR3 contains 11 residues. CDR1 and CDR2 (germline): LGHNT, FRNRAP. The CDR3 here is CASEEGKGQFF. CDR3 in DNA: TGTGCTAGTGAGGAGGGCAAAGGGCAGTTCTTC. The whole variable domain, remainder taken from reference TRBV12-5 and TRBJ2-1, is DARVTQTPRHKVTEMGQEVTMRCQPILGHNTVFWYRQTMMQGLELLAYFRNRAPLDDSGMPKDRFSAEMPDATLATLKIQPSEPRDSAVYFCASEEGKGQFFGPGTRLTVL.

The chain has TRBV5-4 and TRBJ2-7; 11 bases are shared with TRBD1. CDR1 is SGHNT, CDR2 YYREEE, per germline (reference sequence). This CDR3 region has 15 residues. The V segment lost 3 bases and the J segment 6 bases; nucleotides outside the gene matches: 8. CDR3 residues: CASSYGQGAQGEQYF. DNA of the CDR3: TGTGCCAGCAGCTATGGACAGGGGGCGCAGGGCGAGCAGTACTTC.

The chain joins TRBV18 to TRBJ1-1; TRBD1 might be the D (6 bases). V shed 2 bases and J shed 5 bases, with 9 bases lying between them. Germline CDR1 is KGHSH and CDR2 is LQKENI. CDR3 length: 13 amino acids. In nucleotides, the CDR3 is TGTGCCAGCTCACCATCCAGGGGTACTGAAGCTTTCTTT. Translation: CASSPSRGTEAFF.

The chain uses TRBV2 and TRBJ2-1; no reliable D call. The ends were cut back, 6 bases at V and 10 bases at J, with 10 bases in the middle. CDR1 is SNHLY and CDR2 is FYNNEI in the germline V gene. The CDR3 runs to 11 residues. CDR3 sequence: CASSEHFEQFF. CDR3 sequence (DNA): TGTGCCAGCAGCGAACACTTCGAGCAGTTCTTC. Drawing the rest from reference TRBV2 and TRBJ2-1, the complete variable domain is EPEVTQTPSHQVTQMGQEVILRCVPISNHLYFYWYRQILGQKVEFLVSFYNNEISEKSEIFDDQFSVERPDGSNFTLKIRSTKLEDSAMYFCASSEHFEQFFGPGTRLTVL.

The chain links TRBV5-1 to TRBJ2-5; D uncertain. This CDR3 contains 15 residues. V shed 0 bases and J shed 0 bases, with 9 bases lying between them. Germline CDR1 and CDR2: SGHRS and YFSETQ. The CDR3 protein is CASSLVSTNQETQYF. In DNA form, the CDR3 reads TGCGCCAGCAGCTTGGTTTCCACAAACCAAGAGACCCAGTACTTC.

This clone was recorded only once. The chain uses TRBV5-1 and TRBJ1-6; 7 nucleotides align to TRBD1. The CDR3 consists of 16 residues. Trimming removed 4 bases from V and 7 bases from J; junction bases left unmatched: 11. Germline V gene lookup returns CDR1 SGHRS and CDR2 YFSETQ. The CDR3 DNA follows: TGCGCCAGCAGCAGACAGGGTGTCGCTGGAAATTCACCCCTCCACTTT. This translates into CASSRQGVAGNSPLHF.

This rearrangement joins TRBV10-3 to TRBJ2-1; 10 bases agree with TRBD1. Trimming took 5 bases from V and 0 from J; bases not matched to a gene: 19. Germline CDR1 reads ENHRY; CDR2 reads SYGVKD. This CDR3 has 21 residues. DNA for the CDR3: TGTGCCATCAGTAACCTGGGATGGGGGACAGGGGTTGGGAGCTCCTACAATGAGCAGTTCTTC. Translating gives CAISNLGWGTGVGSSYNEQFF.

The J gene is TRBJ2-7, the V gene TRBV19, with 10 nucleotides matching TRBD1. Germline V gene data show CDR1 as LNHDA and CDR2 as SQIVND (reference sequence). The CDR3 has 14 residues. Trimming took 3 bases from V and 4 from J; bases not matched to a gene: 3. This chain's CDR3 is CASSIGQGVYEQYF. CDR3 nucleotide sequence: TGTGCCAGTAGTATTGGACAGGGGGTTTACGAGCAGTACTTC. Variable domain in full (rest from reference TRBV19 and TRBJ2-7): DGGITQSPKYLFRKEGQNVTLSCEQNLNHDAMYWYRQDPGQGLRLIYYSQIVNDFQKGDIAEGYSVSREKKESFPLTVTSAQKNPTAFYLCASSIGQGVYEQYFGPGTRLTVT.

V gene TRBV2 combines with J gene TRBJ1-5, with TRBD1 identical over 7 bases. The CDR3 contains 15 residues. Germline assignment: CDR1 SNHLY and CDR2 FYNNEI. V shed 4 bases, J shed 2 bases, and the junction held 5 bases outside the gene matches. CDR3 sequence reads: CASSGQGAGNQPQHF. DNA of the CDR3: TGTGCCAGCAGTGGACAGGGAGCCGGCAATCAGCCCCAGCATTTT. The whole variable domain, remainder taken from reference TRBV2 and TRBJ1-5, is EPEVTQTPSHQVTQMGQEVILRCVPISNHLYFYWYRQILGQKVEFLVSFYNNEISEKSEIFDDQFSVERPDGSNFTLKIRSTKLEDSAMYFCASSGQGAGNQPQHFGDGTRLSIL.

This rearrangement joins TRBV4-1 to TRBJ1-1; weak D call: TRBD1 (6 bases). CDR3 size: 17 residues. V was cut by 1 base and J by 6 bases, with 21 bases left in between. Germline V gene lookup returns CDR1 MGHRA and CDR2 YSYEKL. This chain's CDR3 is CASSQVTRLGGNAEAFF. The DNA for the CDR3 is TGCGCCAGCAGCCAAGTGACAAGGCTAGGGGGTAACGCTGAAGCTTTCTTT.

This clone occurred once. This sequence joins TRBV5-4 and TRBJ2-5; TRBD2 is a possible D gene (6 bases). With 2 bases removed from V and 5 bases from J, the gap between germline ends came to 19 bases. The germline CDR1 and CDR2 sequences are SGHNT and YYREEE (reference sequence). The CDR3 contains 16 residues. For the CDR3, the DNA is TGTGCCAGCAGCTTTCAGGTACGAGGGACTGGCGAGACCCAGTACTTC. This codes for CASSFQVRGTGETQYF.

The V call is TRBV7-9, the J call TRBJ2-3; the match to TRBD2 covers 12 bases. CDR3 length: 16 amino acids. Germline-derived CDR1 and CDR2 are SEHNR and FQNEAQ (reference sequence). Losses at the gene ends were 2 bases for V and 4 bases for J; bases not matched to a gene: 4. CDR3 in amino acids: CASSLLAGGPADTQYF. DNA of the CDR3: TGTGCCAGCAGCTTACTAGCGGGAGGGCCAGCAGATACGCAGTATTTT.

The CDR3: CASTPPGLAGRYEQYF. The CDR3 region has the DNA TGTGCCAGCACTCCTCCCGGACTAGCGGGGAGATACGAGCAGTACTTC. The chain recombines TRBV28 with TRBJ2-7; 12 bases match TRBD2. The CDR3 covers 16 residues. Germline V gene sequence: CDR1 MDHEN, CDR2 SYDVKM. Trimming cost V 7 bases and J 4 bases; bases outside gene matches: 11.